This T cell receptor beta chain stems from a study of blood T cell repertoires in COVID-19. Study-wide context: T cells, B-cell-depleted T cells, or PBMCs provided the cDNA or gDNA that served as material.

In assigning cohorts, the study relied on participant-reported clinical history. Per the original methods: By means of reference gene primer amplification, nucleated cell counts were estimated. Sequenced by immunoSEQ multiplex PCR; TCRdb stores in-frame clones only, minus some. V and J calls and clone size are those listed in that table; D and trimming were worked out from the DNA. Among about 200,000 clones, roughly 85% were seen once, and the ten largest hold roughly a sixth. The J segment lost 3 bases and the V segment lost 5 bases, leaving 7 bases of the junction unmatched. The CDR3 length is 15 residues. Germline lookup yields CDR1 SGHVS and CDR2 FQNEAQ.

Sequenced sample: PBMCs or T cells enriched from blood (not recorded which). This TCR derives from a man aged 35 to 55 who had recovered from COVID-19. The V and J genes are TRBV7-8 and TRBJ2-7, with 10 bases lining up with TRBD1. The CDR3 loop is CASSVTGQGNYEQYF. In DNA form, the CDR3 reads TGTGCCAGCAGCGTCACGGGACAGGGGAACTACGAGCAGTACTTC.